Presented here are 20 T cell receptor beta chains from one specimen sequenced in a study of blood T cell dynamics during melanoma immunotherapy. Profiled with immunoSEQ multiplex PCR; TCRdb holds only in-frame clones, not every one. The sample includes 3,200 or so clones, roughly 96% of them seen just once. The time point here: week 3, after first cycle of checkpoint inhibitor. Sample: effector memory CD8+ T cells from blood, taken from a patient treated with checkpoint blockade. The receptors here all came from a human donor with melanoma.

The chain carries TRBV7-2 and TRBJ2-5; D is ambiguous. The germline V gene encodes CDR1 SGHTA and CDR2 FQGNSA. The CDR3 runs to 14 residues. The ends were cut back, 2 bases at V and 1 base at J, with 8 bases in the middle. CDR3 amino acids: CASSLNRRQETQYF. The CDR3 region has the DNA TGTGCCAGCAGCTTAAACAGACGCCAAGAGACCCAGTACTTC.

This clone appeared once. CDR3 amino acids: CASSLEGPFTEAFF. As DNA, the CDR3 is TGTGCCAGCAGCTTAGAGGGCCCGTTTACTGAAGCTTTCTTT. The rearrangement joins TRBV7-2 to TRBJ1-1; D not certain. CDR3 length equals 14 residues. V lost 1 base and J 5 bases, leaving 11 bases between the germline ends. Germline-derived CDR1 and CDR2 are SGHTA and FQGNSA.

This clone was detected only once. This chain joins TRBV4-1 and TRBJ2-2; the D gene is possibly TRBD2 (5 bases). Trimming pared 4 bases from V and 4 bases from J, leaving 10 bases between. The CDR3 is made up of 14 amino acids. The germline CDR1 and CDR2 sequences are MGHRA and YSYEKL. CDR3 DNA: TGCGCCAGCAGCCCGCTACTAGGCACCGGGGAGCTGTTTTTT. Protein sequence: CASSPLLGTGELFF.

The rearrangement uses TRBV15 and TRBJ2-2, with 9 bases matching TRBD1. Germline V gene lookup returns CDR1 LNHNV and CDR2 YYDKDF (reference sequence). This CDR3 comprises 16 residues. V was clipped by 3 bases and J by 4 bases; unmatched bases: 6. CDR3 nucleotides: TGTGCCACCAGCAGCTCATACAGGGGGCTCACCGGGGAGCTGTTTTTT. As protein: CATSSSYRGLTGELFF. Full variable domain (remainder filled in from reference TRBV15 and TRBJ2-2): DAMVIQNPRYQVTQFGKPVTLSCSQTLNHNVMYWYQQKSSQAPKLLFHYYDKDFNNEADTPDNFQSRRPNTSFCFLDIRSPGLGDTAMYLCATSSSYRGLTGELFFGEGSRLTVL.

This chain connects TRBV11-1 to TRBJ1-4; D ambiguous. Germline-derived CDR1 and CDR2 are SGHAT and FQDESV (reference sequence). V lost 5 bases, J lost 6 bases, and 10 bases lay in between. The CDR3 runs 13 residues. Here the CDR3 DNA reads TGTGCCAGCAGCCCGCGGATGGATGAAAAACTGTTTTTT. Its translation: CASSPRMDEKLFF.

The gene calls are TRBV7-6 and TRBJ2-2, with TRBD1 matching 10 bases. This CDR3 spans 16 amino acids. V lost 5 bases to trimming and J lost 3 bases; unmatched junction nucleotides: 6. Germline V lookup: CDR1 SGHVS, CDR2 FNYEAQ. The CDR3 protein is CASSPGTGAYTGELFF. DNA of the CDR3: TGTGCCAGCAGCCCAGGGACAGGGGCGTACACCGGGGAGCTGTTTTTT.

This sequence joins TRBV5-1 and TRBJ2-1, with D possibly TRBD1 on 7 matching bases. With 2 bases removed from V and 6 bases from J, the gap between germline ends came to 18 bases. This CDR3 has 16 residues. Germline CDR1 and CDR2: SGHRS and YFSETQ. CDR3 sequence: CASSFPGQTGGNEQFF. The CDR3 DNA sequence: TGCGCCAGCAGCTTCCCGGGACAGACCGGGGGCAATGAGCAGTTCTTC.

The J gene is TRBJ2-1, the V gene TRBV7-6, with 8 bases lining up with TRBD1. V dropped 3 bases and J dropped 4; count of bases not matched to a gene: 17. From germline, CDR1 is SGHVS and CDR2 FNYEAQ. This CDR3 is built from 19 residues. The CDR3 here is CASSFQDRVVPADYNEQFF. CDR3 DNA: TGTGCCAGCAGCTTTCAGGACAGGGTTGTCCCGGCGGATTACAATGAGCAGTTCTTC.

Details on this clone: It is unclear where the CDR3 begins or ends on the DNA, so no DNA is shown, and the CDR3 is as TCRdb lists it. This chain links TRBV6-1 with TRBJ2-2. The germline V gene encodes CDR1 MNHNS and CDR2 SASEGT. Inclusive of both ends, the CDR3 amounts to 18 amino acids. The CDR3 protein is CASSERFSGQANTGELFF.

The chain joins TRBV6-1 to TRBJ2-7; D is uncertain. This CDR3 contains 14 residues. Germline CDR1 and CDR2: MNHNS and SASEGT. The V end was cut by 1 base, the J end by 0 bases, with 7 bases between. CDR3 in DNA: TGTGCCAGCAGTGAAGTAGGTGGCTCCTACGAGCAGTACTTC. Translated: CASSEVGGSYEQYF.

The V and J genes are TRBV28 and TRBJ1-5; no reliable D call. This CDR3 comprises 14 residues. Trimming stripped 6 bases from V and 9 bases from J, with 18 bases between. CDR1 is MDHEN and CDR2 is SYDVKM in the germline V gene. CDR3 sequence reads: CASRIQVPKRPQHF. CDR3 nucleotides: TGTGCCAGCAGGATACAAGTTCCTAAGAGGCCCCAGCATTTT.

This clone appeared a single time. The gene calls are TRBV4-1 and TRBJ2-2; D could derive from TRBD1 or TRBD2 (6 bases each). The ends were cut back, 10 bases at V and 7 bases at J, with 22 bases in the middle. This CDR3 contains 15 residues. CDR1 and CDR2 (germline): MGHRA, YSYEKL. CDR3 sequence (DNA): TGCGCCACCACCACGCCGGGGGCGCGTAACGGGGAGCTGTTTTTT. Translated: CATTTPGARNGELFF.

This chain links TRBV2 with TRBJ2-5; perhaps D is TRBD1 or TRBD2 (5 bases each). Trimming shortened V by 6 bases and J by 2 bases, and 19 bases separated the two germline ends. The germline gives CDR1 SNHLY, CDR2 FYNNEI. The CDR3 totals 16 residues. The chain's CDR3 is CASRGVARGRQETQYF. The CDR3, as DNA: TGTGCCAGCAGGGGAGTAGCCCGGGGACGGCAAGAGACCCAGTACTTC. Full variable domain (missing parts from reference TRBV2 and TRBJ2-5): EPEVTQTPSHQVTQMGQEVILRCVPISNHLYFYWYRQILGQKVEFLVSFYNNEISEKSEIFDDQFSVERPDGSNFTLKIRSTKLEDSAMYFCASRGVARGRQETQYFGPGTRLLVL.

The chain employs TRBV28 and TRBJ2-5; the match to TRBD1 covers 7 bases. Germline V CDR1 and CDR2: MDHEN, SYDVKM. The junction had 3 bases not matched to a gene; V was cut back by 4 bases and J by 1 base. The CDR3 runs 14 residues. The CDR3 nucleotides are TGTGCCAGCAGTTCGGGACAGACCCAAGAGACCCAGTACTTC. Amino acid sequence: CASSSGQTQETQYF.

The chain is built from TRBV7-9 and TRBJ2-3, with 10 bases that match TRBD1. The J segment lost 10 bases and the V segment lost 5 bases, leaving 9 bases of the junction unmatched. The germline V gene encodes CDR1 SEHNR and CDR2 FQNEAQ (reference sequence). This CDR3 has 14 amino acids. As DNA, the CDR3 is TGTGCCAGCAGCCCTCGGACAGGGGGAGCGGCGCAGTATTTT. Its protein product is CASSPRTGGAAQYF.

CDR3 sequence: CSVDGLAGEYNEQFF. CDR3 nucleotides: TGCAGCGTAGACGGACTAGCGGGAGAGTACAATGAGCAGTTCTTC. This rearrangement joins TRBV29-1 to TRBJ2-1; 13 nucleotides agree with TRBD2. This CDR3 has 15 amino acids. CDR1 is SQVTM, CDR2 ANQGSEA, per germline. Trimming took 6 bases from V and 4 from J; bases not matched to a gene: 6.

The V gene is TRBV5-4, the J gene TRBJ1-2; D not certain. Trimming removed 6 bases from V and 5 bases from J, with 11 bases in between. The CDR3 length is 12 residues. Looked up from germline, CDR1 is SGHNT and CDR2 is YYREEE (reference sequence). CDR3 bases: TGTGCCAGCATCCTTCAAGGTTATGGCTACACCTTC. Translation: CASILQGYGYTF. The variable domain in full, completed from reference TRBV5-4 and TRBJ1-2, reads ETGVTQSPTHLIKTRGQQVTLRCSSQSGHNTVSWYQQALGQGPQFIFQYYREEENGRGNFPPRFSGLQFPNYSSELNVNALELDDSALYLCASILQGYGYTFGSGTRLTVV.

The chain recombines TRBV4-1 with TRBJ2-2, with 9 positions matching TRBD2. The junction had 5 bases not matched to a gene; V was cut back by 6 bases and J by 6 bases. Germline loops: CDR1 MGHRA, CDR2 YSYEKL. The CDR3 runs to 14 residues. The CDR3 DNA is TGCGCCAGCAGTCTTAGCGGGAGTGCCGGGGAGCTGTTTTTT. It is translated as CASSLSGSAGELFF.

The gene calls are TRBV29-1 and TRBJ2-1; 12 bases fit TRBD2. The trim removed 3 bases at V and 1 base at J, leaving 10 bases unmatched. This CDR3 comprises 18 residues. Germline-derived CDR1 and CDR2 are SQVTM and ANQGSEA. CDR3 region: CSVEGLAGGLRSYNEQFF. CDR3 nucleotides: TGCAGCGTTGAGGGCCTAGCGGGAGGGTTAAGGTCCTACAATGAGCAGTTCTTC.

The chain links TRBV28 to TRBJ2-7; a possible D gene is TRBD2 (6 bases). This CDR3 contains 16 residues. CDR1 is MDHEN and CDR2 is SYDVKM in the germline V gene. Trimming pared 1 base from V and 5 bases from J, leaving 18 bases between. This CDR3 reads CASSLSATGLVDEQYF. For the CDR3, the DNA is TGTGCCAGCAGTTTATCGGCCACGGGACTGGTCGACGAGCAGTACTTC.